The following is a TCR beta chain sequence with its context. The antigen remains unidentified. The data are from a study of cytomegalovirus exposure and HLA in healthy donors. This CDR3 comprises 11 residues. The V gene's germline CDR1 is GTSNPN and CDR2 SVGIG (reference sequence). V lost 3 bases and J lost 7; bases outside the gene matches: 2. Overall study findings and caveats: The investigators catalogued 150 or so TCR beta chains as cytomegalovirus-associated.

The PCR made use of 60 Vbeta and 13 Jbeta primers. How the authors handled the data: Later, an analysis found around 80 million unique TCR beta chains, and 10 million to 11 million of these were shared. Assay used: immunoSEQ multiplex PCR; TCRdb lists only in-frame clones, some missing. The DNA was the basis for D and trimming; V, J and clone size are from that table. The profile shows under 55,000 clones, around two thirds of them singletons. The clonotype comes from a woman aged 30 to 39 in good health and CMV-seronegative. This rearrangement joins TRBV30 to TRBJ1-1; 7 nucleotides line up with TRBD1. Material: PBMCs. CDR3 residues: CAWRGGFEAFF. In DNA form, the CDR3 reads TGTGCCTGGAGAGGGGGCTTTGAAGCTTTCTTT. Drawing the rest from reference TRBV30 and TRBJ1-1, the complete variable domain is SQTIHQWPATLVQPVGSPLSLECTVEGTSNPNLYWYRQAAGRGLQLLFYSVGIGQISSEVPQNLSASRPQDRQFILSSKKLLLSDSGFYLCAWRGGFEAFFGQGTRLTVV.